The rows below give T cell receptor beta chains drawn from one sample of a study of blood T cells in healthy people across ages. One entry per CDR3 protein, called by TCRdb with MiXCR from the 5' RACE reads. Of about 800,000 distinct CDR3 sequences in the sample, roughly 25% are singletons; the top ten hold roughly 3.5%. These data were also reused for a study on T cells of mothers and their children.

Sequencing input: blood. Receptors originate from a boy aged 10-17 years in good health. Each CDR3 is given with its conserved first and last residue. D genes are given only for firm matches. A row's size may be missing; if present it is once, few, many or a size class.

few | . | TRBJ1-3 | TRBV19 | TGTACCAGTAGTATGGGTGCTGGAAACACCATATATTTT | CTSSMGAGNTIYF
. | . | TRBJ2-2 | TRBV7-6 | TGTGCCAGCAGCCGTATCCCCGGGGAGCTGTTTTTT | CASSRIPGELFF
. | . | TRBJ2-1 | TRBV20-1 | TGCAGTGCTGTAGGGGGGGCCCCCCGCAATGAGCAGTTCTTC | CSAVGGAPRNEQFF
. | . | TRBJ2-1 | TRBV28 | TGTGCCGGCAGTTTATATGGTTACAATGAGCAGTTCTTC | CAGSLYGYNEQFF
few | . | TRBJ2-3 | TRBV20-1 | TGCAGTGCTAGTTGGGGGGGGGCCGTGGATACGCAGTATTTT | CSASWGGAVDTQYF
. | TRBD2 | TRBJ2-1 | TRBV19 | TGTGCCAGTAGTATCGGCCTAGCGGGATACCATGAGCAGTTCTTC | CASSIGLAGYHEQFF
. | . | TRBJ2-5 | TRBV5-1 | TGCGCCAGCAGCATTGGGGGAACGCAAGAGACCCAGTACTTC | CASSIGGTQETQYF
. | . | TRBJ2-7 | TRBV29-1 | TGCAGCGTTTTACCGGACAGCTACTCCTACGAGCAGTACTTC | CSVLPDSYSYEQYF
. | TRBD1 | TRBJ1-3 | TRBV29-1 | TGCAGCGCAGGGACAGGGGGCAACGGAAACACCATATATTTT | CSAGTGGNGNTIYF
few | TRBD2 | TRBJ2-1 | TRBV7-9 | TGTGCCAGCAGCTCAAGGGTTGGCGGGGGGAGCTCCTACAATGAGCAGTTCTTC | CASSSRVGGGSSYNEQFF
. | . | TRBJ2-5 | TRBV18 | TGTGCCAGCTCGCGACAGACCCAAGAGACCCAGTACTTC | CASSRQTQETQYF